This paragraph covers one T cell receptor (beta chain) sequence. Its target is unknown. The source of the sample is a study of OX40 agonist ivuxolimab in advanced cancers. About the research overall: Ivuxolimab, an agonistic anti-OX40 (CD134) antibody, was given to patients. Eligibility admitted prior anti-PD-1, anti-PD-L1 or anti-CTLA-4 therapy; approximately 40% had some.

Findings and limits, study-wide: On average, CD8+ T cells had more expanded clones than CD4+.

This CDR3 is built from 14 residues. Germline CDR1 is SGHRS and CDR2 is YFSETQ. Trimming removed 2 bases from V and 5 bases from J, with 13 bases in between. Sequenced by immunoSEQ multiplex PCR; TCRdb stores in-frame clones only, minus some. This sample has just over 20,000 clones; about 87% occur once, and the top ten carry around 25%. This TCR derives from an adult with an advanced solid tumor such as melanoma, head and neck, liver or kidney cancer. This specimen consisted of CD4+ or CD8+ T cells sorted from blood, obtained in a trial of the OX40 agonist ivuxolimab. The chain combines TRBV5-1 with TRBJ2-5, with D unresolved. The DNA of the CDR3 is TGCGCCAGCAGCTTAAACCAATTGCAGGAGACCCAGTACTTC. Translated: CASSLNQLQETQYF.